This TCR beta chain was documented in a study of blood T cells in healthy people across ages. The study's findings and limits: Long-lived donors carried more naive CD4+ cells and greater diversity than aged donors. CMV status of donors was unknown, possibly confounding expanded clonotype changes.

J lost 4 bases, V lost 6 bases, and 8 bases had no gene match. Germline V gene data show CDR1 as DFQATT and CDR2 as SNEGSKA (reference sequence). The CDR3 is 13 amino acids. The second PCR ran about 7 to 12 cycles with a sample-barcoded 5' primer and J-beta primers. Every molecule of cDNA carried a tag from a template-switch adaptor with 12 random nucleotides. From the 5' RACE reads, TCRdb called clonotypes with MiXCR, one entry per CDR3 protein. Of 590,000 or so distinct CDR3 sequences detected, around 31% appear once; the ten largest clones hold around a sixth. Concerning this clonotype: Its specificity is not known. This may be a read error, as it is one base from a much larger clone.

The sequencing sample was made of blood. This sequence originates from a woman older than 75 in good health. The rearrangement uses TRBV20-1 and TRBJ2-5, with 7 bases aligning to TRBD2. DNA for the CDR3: TGCAGTGCCCGCGGGAGTGGCGGAGAGACCCAGTACTTC. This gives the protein CSARGSGGETQYF.